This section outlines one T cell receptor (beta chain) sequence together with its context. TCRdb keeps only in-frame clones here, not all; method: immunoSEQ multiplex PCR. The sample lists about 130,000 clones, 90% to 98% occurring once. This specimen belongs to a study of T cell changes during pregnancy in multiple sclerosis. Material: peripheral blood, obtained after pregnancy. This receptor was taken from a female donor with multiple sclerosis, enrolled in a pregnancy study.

CDR3 protein: CAIRDRGGWELFF. The DNA of the CDR3 is TGTGCCATCCGGGACAGGGGCGGGTGGGAGCTGTTTTTT. V is TRBV10-3 and J is TRBJ2-2, with 10 bases matching TRBD1. From germline, CDR1 is ENHRY and CDR2 SYGVKD. Germline trimming cut 8 bases from V and 9 bases from J; bases unmatched to any gene: 6. The CDR3 has 13 amino acids.